These T cell receptor beta chains were read from a single sample in a study of response to subunit inactivated influenza vaccine. One entry per CDR3 protein, called by TCRdb with MiXCR from the RT-PCR reads. The sample has roughly 790,000 distinct CDR3 sequences, about 20% seen once. This material consisted of PBMCs from blood, taken approximately 5 days after vaccination. These receptors were taken from a man aged 50 to 59 who received an inactivated influenza vaccine. CDR3s include the opening cysteine and the closing phenylalanine or tryptophan. D genes are given only for firm matches. Rows give clone size only sometimes, using once, few, many, or a class for an expanded clone.

clone_size: NA
cdr3_length: 16
d_call: NA
j_call: TRBJ2-7
v_call: TRBV6-1
cdr3_nt: TGTGCCAGCAGACCCCCCGCGGGATTAGGAGGGCTGGCGCAGTACTTC
cdr3_aa: CASRPPAGLGGLAQYF

clone_size: few
cdr3_length: 14
d_call: NA
j_call: TRBJ1-4
v_call: TRBV11-2
cdr3_nt: TGTGCCAGCAGCAGTTACAGGGAGGAAGAAAAACTGTTTTTT
cdr3_aa: CASSSYREEEKLFF

clone_size: few
cdr3_length: 15
d_call: NA
j_call: TRBJ2-1
v_call: TRBV4-3
cdr3_nt: TGCGCCAGCAGCCGAAACTGGGGGTCCTACAATGAGCAGTTCTTC
cdr3_aa: CASSRNWGSYNEQFF

clone_size: many
cdr3_length: 12
d_call: NA
j_call: TRBJ2-1
v_call: TRBV7-9
cdr3_nt: TGTGCCAGCTGCCTTTGGGGGAATGAGCAGTTCTTC
cdr3_aa: CASCLWGNEQFF

clone_size: few
cdr3_length: 15
d_call: NA
j_call: TRBJ2-1
v_call: TRBV19
cdr3_nt: TGTGCCAGTAAGATCGGGGAGCGGACAAACAATGAGCAGTTCTTC
cdr3_aa: CASKIGERTNNEQFF

clone_size: NA
cdr3_length: 14
d_call: NA
j_call: TRBJ1-1
v_call: TRBV5-1
cdr3_nt: TGCGCCAGCAGCCGATCTGGCTTGAACACTGAAGCTTTCTTT
cdr3_aa: CASSRSGLNTEAFF

clone_size: NA
cdr3_length: 14
d_call: TRBD1
j_call: TRBJ2-2
v_call: TRBV28
cdr3_nt: TGTGCCTACGGGGGACAGGATAACACCGGGGAGCTGTTTTTT
cdr3_aa: CAYGGQDNTGELFF

clone_size: few
cdr3_length: 16
d_call: TRBD1
j_call: TRBJ1-5
v_call: TRBV12-3/TRBV12-4
cdr3_nt: TGTGCCAGCCGGACAGGGGATCTGGGAAGCAATCAGCCCCAGCATTTT
cdr3_aa: CASRTGDLGSNQPQHF

clone_size: many
cdr3_length: 12
d_call: NA
j_call: TRBJ2-7
v_call: TRBV20-1
cdr3_nt: TGCAGTGGATGGAGGGCCGGCAACGAGCAGTACTTC
cdr3_aa: CSGWRAGNEQYF

clone_size: few
cdr3_length: 14
d_call: NA
j_call: TRBJ1-4
v_call: TRBV4-3
cdr3_nt: TGCGCCAGCAGCCGCGGGGGCACTAATGAAAAACTGTTTTTT
cdr3_aa: CASSRGGTNEKLFF

clone_size: NA
cdr3_length: 13
d_call: TRBD2
j_call: TRBJ2-7
v_call: TRBV20-1
cdr3_nt: TGCAGTGTAAACGGCGGGGGGGACTACGAGCAGTACTTC
cdr3_aa: CSVNGGGDYEQYF

clone_size: NA
cdr3_length: 14
d_call: TRBD1
j_call: TRBJ2-2
v_call: TRBV4-1
cdr3_nt: TGCGCCAGCAGCCAGAAGGGGGCGGCCGGGGAGCTGTTTTTT
cdr3_aa: CASSQKGAAGELFF

clone_size: NA
cdr3_length: 14
d_call: NA
j_call: TRBJ2-1
v_call: TRBV7-6
cdr3_nt: TGTGCCAGCAGCCCGGGACTCAAAGGGGGTGAGCAGTTCTTC
cdr3_aa: CASSPGLKGGEQFF

clone_size: few
cdr3_length: 14
d_call: NA
j_call: TRBJ1-1
v_call: TRBV20-1
cdr3_nt: TGCAGTGCTAGAGAGGAGGGGTGGAGCACTGAAGCTTTCTTT
cdr3_aa: CSAREEGWSTEAFF

clone_size: once
cdr3_length: 15
d_call: TRBD2
j_call: TRBJ2-7
v_call: TRBV5-5
cdr3_nt: TGTGCCAGCAGCTTAGTGGCGGGAGTGGGCTACGAGCAGTACTTC
cdr3_aa: CASSLVAGVGYEQYF

clone_size: NA
cdr3_length: 16
d_call: TRBD1
j_call: TRBJ2-5
v_call: TRBV12-3/TRBV12-4
cdr3_nt: TGTGCCAGCAGTCAGGGGACAGGGGAATATCAAGAGACCCAGTACTTC
cdr3_aa: CASSQGTGEYQETQYF

clone_size: NA
cdr3_length: 14
d_call: TRBD1
j_call: TRBJ1-4
v_call: TRBV12-3/TRBV12-4
cdr3_nt: TGTGCCAGCAGTAAAGACAGGGGGCAAGAAAAACTGTTTTTT
cdr3_aa: CASSKDRGQEKLFF

clone_size: few
cdr3_length: 19
d_call: TRBD1
j_call: TRBJ1-2
v_call: TRBV6-4
cdr3_nt: TGTGCCAGCAGCGACATGTCGAGGACAGGGTATCGAGACCACTATGGCTACACCTTC
cdr3_aa: CASSDMSRTGYRDHYGYTF

clone_size: NA
cdr3_length: 15
d_call: NA
j_call: TRBJ2-1
v_call: TRBV11-2
cdr3_nt: TGTGCCAGCAGCTTCCAAAGGGACCCCTACAATGAGCAGTTCTTC
cdr3_aa: CASSFQRDPYNEQFF

clone_size: few
cdr3_length: 16
d_call: NA
j_call: TRBJ2-3
v_call: TRBV5-4
cdr3_nt: TGTGCCAGCAGCCCAGAACCGGGACGAAACTCCGAGACGCAGTATTTT
cdr3_aa: CASSPEPGRNSETQYF

clone_size: NA
cdr3_length: 14
d_call: TRBD2
j_call: TRBJ2-5
v_call: TRBV6-2/TRBV6-3
cdr3_nt: TGTGCCACCGGACTAGCGGGGGCCCAAGAGACCCAGTACTTC
cdr3_aa: CATGLAGAQETQYF

clone_size: many
cdr3_length: 17
d_call: NA
j_call: TRBJ2-1
v_call: TRBV18
cdr3_nt: TGTGCCAGCTCGGAAAGGCAGTCTGGTGGGCGCTACAATGAGCAGTTCTTC
cdr3_aa: CASSERQSGGRYNEQFF

clone_size: few
cdr3_length: 16
d_call: TRBD2
j_call: TRBJ2-1
v_call: TRBV29-1
cdr3_nt: TGCAGCGTGATACCCATAGCGGGGGCCTCCTACAATGAGCAGTTCTTC
cdr3_aa: CSVIPIAGASYNEQFF

clone_size: few
cdr3_length: 13
d_call: NA
j_call: TRBJ1-3
v_call: TRBV30
cdr3_nt: TGTGCCTGGAGGCATTCTTCTGGAAACACCATATATTTT
cdr3_aa: CAWRHSSGNTIYF

clone_size: few
cdr3_length: 15
d_call: NA
j_call: TRBJ2-2
v_call: TRBV4-1
cdr3_nt: TGCGCCAGCAGCCAAGATTTTACCCGGGTCTGGGAGCTGTTTTTT
cdr3_aa: CASSQDFTRVWELFF

clone_size: few
cdr3_length: 15
d_call: TRBD1
j_call: TRBJ2-7
v_call: TRBV12-3/TRBV12-4
cdr3_nt: TGTGCCAGCAGACGGACCGGGACAGGGGTCTACGAGCAGTACTTC
cdr3_aa: CASRRTGTGVYEQYF

clone_size: once
cdr3_length: 15
d_call: TRBD1
j_call: TRBJ2-7
v_call: TRBV10-3
cdr3_nt: TGTGCCATCAGTGAGTCGTTGGACAGGACCTACGAGCAGTACTTC
cdr3_aa: CAISESLDRTYEQYF

clone_size: NA
cdr3_length: 16
d_call: NA
j_call: TRBJ2-3
v_call: TRBV24-1
cdr3_nt: TGTGCCACCAGTGACCCCGTTCTAACTAGCACAGATACGCAGTATTTT
cdr3_aa: CATSDPVLTSTDTQYF

clone_size: NA
cdr3_length: 13
d_call: NA
j_call: TRBJ1-1
v_call: TRBV10-3
cdr3_nt: TGTGCCATCAGTGAGAGGGGGGGCACTGAAGCTTTCTTT
cdr3_aa: CAISERGGTEAFF

clone_size: few
cdr3_length: 15
d_call: NA
j_call: TRBJ1-1
v_call: TRBV10-3
cdr3_nt: TGTGCCATCAGTGAGCCCGGATCGGAGCATACTGAAGCTTTCTTT
cdr3_aa: CAISEPGSEHTEAFF

clone_size: NA
cdr3_length: 16
d_call: TRBD2
j_call: TRBJ2-5
v_call: TRBV11-2
cdr3_nt: TGTGCCAGCAGCTTAGTAGCGGGGGGGCTCGGGGAGACCCAGTACTTC
cdr3_aa: CASSLVAGGLGETQYF

clone_size: few
cdr3_length: 15
d_call: NA
j_call: TRBJ2-2
v_call: TRBV15
cdr3_nt: TGTGCCACCAGCAGAGATGAAGGGGGGACCGGGGAGCTGTTTTTT
cdr3_aa: CATSRDEGGTGELFF

clone_size: NA
cdr3_length: 13
d_call: NA
j_call: TRBJ1-2
v_call: TRBV5-6
cdr3_nt: TGTGCCAGCAGCTTGGGGTCAGCGGACGGCTACACCTTC
cdr3_aa: CASSLGSADGYTF

clone_size: NA
cdr3_length: 16
d_call: NA
j_call: TRBJ2-3
v_call: TRBV5-8
cdr3_nt: TGTGCCAGCAGCTTGGTGCTTACCTCTAGCACAGATACGCAGTATTTT
cdr3_aa: CASSLVLTSSTDTQYF

clone_size: NA
cdr3_length: 16
d_call: TRBD2
j_call: TRBJ2-3
v_call: TRBV4-2
cdr3_nt: TGTGCCAGCAGCCAAGATAAAGCGGGGGGGACAGATACGCAGTATTTT
cdr3_aa: CASSQDKAGGTDTQYF

clone_size: NA
cdr3_length: 14
d_call: TRBD2
j_call: TRBJ2-7
v_call: TRBV19
cdr3_nt: TGTGCCAGTAGTATGTCACTAGCGGACTACGAGCAGTACTTC
cdr3_aa: CASSMSLADYEQYF

clone_size: NA
cdr3_length: 14
d_call: TRBD2
j_call: TRBJ2-1
v_call: TRBV24-1
cdr3_nt: TGTGCCACCAGTGATCCGAAAGCGGGGGGAGAGCAGTTCTTC
cdr3_aa: CATSDPKAGGEQFF

clone_size: few
cdr3_length: 16
d_call: NA
j_call: TRBJ2-7
v_call: TRBV12-3/TRBV12-4
cdr3_nt: TGTGCCAGCAGTCCAGGACCAGTCGGAAGCTCCTACGAGCAGTACTTC
cdr3_aa: CASSPGPVGSSYEQYF

clone_size: many
cdr3_length: 13
d_call: NA
j_call: TRBJ2-7
v_call: TRBV7-2
cdr3_nt: TGTGCCAGCAGGTCCCCGGCCTCCTACGAGCAGTACTTC
cdr3_aa: CASRSPASYEQYF

clone_size: few
cdr3_length: 11
d_call: NA
j_call: TRBJ2-1
v_call: TRBV6-6
cdr3_nt: TGTGCCAGCAGTTACGAACGTGAGCAGTTCTTC
cdr3_aa: CASSYEREQFF

clone_size: NA
cdr3_length: 14
d_call: NA
j_call: TRBJ2-1
v_call: TRBV6-1
cdr3_nt: TGTGCCAGCAGCTGGGTCGACAGCTACAATGAGCAGTTCTTC
cdr3_aa: CASSWVDSYNEQFF

clone_size: NA
cdr3_length: 14
d_call: NA
j_call: TRBJ1-3
v_call: TRBV5-1
cdr3_nt: TGCGCCAGCAGCCCCACGGCCTCTGGAAACACCATATATTTT
cdr3_aa: CASSPTASGNTIYF

clone_size: few
cdr3_length: 12
d_call: NA
j_call: TRBJ2-3
v_call: TRBV30
cdr3_nt: TGTGCCTGGAGCCCCGGGGCAGATACGCAGTATTTT
cdr3_aa: CAWSPGADTQYF

clone_size: few
cdr3_length: 15
d_call: TRBD2
j_call: TRBJ2-1
v_call: TRBV7-3
cdr3_nt: TGTGCCAGCAGTATGACTAGCGGGAGTACATATGAGCAGTTCTTC
cdr3_aa: CASSMTSGSTYEQFF

clone_size: NA
cdr3_length: 14
d_call: TRBD1
j_call: TRBJ2-7
v_call: TRBV6-1
cdr3_nt: TGTGCCAGTAGATCAGACAGGGGGACCTACGAGCAGTACTTC
cdr3_aa: CASRSDRGTYEQYF

clone_size: few
cdr3_length: 14
d_call: NA
j_call: TRBJ2-7
v_call: TRBV5-1
cdr3_nt: TGCGCCAGCAGCACTCGGACGGTTCCCTACGAGCAGTACTTC
cdr3_aa: CASSTRTVPYEQYF

clone_size: few
cdr3_length: 15
d_call: NA
j_call: TRBJ2-1
v_call: TRBV7-2
cdr3_nt: TGTGCCAGCAGCGTTACCCACCGAATAAACAATGAGCAGTTCTTC
cdr3_aa: CASSVTHRINNEQFF

clone_size: NA
cdr3_length: 15
d_call: TRBD1
j_call: TRBJ2-5
v_call: TRBV12-3/TRBV12-4
cdr3_nt: TGTGCCAGCAGTTCGGACAGGGCTTGGGGGAAGACCCAGTACTTC
cdr3_aa: CASSSDRAWGKTQYF

clone_size: few
cdr3_length: 15
d_call: NA
j_call: TRBJ1-3
v_call: TRBV20-1
cdr3_nt: TGCAGTGCTAGAGATCTCCCGGTCTCTGGAAACACCATATATTTT
cdr3_aa: CSARDLPVSGNTIYF

clone_size: NA
cdr3_length: 14
d_call: TRBD1
j_call: TRBJ1-1
v_call: TRBV6-2/TRBV6-3
cdr3_nt: TGTGCCAGCAGTGGACAGGTTTCCAACACTGAAGCTTTCTTT
cdr3_aa: CASSGQVSNTEAFF

clone_size: NA
cdr3_length: 15
d_call: TRBD2
j_call: TRBJ2-3
v_call: TRBV29-1
cdr3_nt: TGCAGCGTTGGCCCGGCTAGCGGGCGGACAGATACGCAGTATTTT
cdr3_aa: CSVGPASGRTDTQYF

clone_size: many
cdr3_length: 15
d_call: NA
j_call: TRBJ2-7
v_call: TRBV5-1
cdr3_nt: TGCGCCAGCAGCTTGGACTCCGGGACCTCCTACGAGCAGTACTTC
cdr3_aa: CASSLDSGTSYEQYF

clone_size: NA
cdr3_length: 15
d_call: TRBD2
j_call: TRBJ2-3
v_call: TRBV7-2
cdr3_nt: TGTGCCAGCAGCTTTGGACTAGCTCGCACAGATACGCAGTATTTT
cdr3_aa: CASSFGLARTDTQYF

clone_size: NA
cdr3_length: 11
d_call: NA
j_call: TRBJ2-7
v_call: TRBV20-1
cdr3_nt: TGCAGTGCCTCTGACTCCTACGAGCAGTACTTC
cdr3_aa: CSASDSYEQYF

clone_size: NA
cdr3_length: 16
d_call: TRBD1
j_call: TRBJ2-4
v_call: TRBV15
cdr3_nt: TGTGCCACCAGCGCAGGAAGTCCGGGACAGGGAGTAAGGCAGTACTTC
cdr3_aa: CATSAGSPGQGVRQYF

clone_size: few
cdr3_length: 13
d_call: NA
j_call: TRBJ2-1
v_call: TRBV12-3/TRBV12-4
cdr3_nt: TGTGCCATCGGGGAGGGGGTTTTCATGGAGCAGTTCTTC
cdr3_aa: CAIGEGVFMEQFF

clone_size: NA
cdr3_length: 14
d_call: TRBD1
j_call: TRBJ2-2
v_call: TRBV7-2
cdr3_nt: TGTGCCAGCAGCTCTCGACAGGGAACCGGGGAGCTGTTTTTT
cdr3_aa: CASSSRQGTGELFF

clone_size: many
cdr3_length: 14
d_call: TRBD1
j_call: TRBJ1-1
v_call: TRBV7-9
cdr3_nt: TGTGCCAGCTCACTTGGGACAGTGAACACTGAAGCTTTCTTT
cdr3_aa: CASSLGTVNTEAFF

clone_size: NA
cdr3_length: 14
d_call: NA
j_call: TRBJ1-1
v_call: TRBV20-1
cdr3_nt: TGCAGTGCTAGCCTAGGGGTGACCGGGACTGAAGCTTTCTTT
cdr3_aa: CSASLGVTGTEAFF